Listed below are T cell receptor beta chains from one sample, sequenced in a study of blood T cell repertoires in COVID-19. Data came from immunoSEQ multiplex PCR; TCRdb stores just in-frame clones and leaves some out. The data contain over 80,000 clones, about 80% of them singletons. Specimen: peripheral blood. These receptors were collected from a woman aged 70-85 years with acute or convalescent COVID-19. The CDR3 runs from the conserved cysteine through the conserved F or W. The D gene is left open where the match is weak. The size field is filled for only some rows; it gives once, few, many or a size class.

j_call	v_call	d_call	clone_size	cdr3_aa	cdr3_nt
TRBJ2-5	TRBV29-1	.	once	CSVARGGETQYF	TGCAGCGTTGCGCGGGGTGGGGAGACCCAGTACTTC
TRBJ2-7	TRBV2	.	.	CASTLVWSYEQYF	TGTGCCAGCACACTAGTCTGGTCCTACGAGCAGTACTTC
TRBJ2-6	TRBV5-1	TRBD1	once	CASSRQTGGPSGANVLTF	TGCGCCAGCAGCCGCCAGACAGGGGGCCCCTCTGGGGCCAACGTCCTGACTTTC
TRBJ2-7	TRBV4-2	TRBD2	.	CASSQAAGLAGLSYEQYF	TGTGCCAGCAGCCAAGCCGCCGGACTAGCGGGCCTCTCCTACGAGCAGTACTTC
TRBJ2-1	TRBV19	TRBD1	.	CASKRDSSYNEQFF	TGTGCCAGTAAACGGGACAGTTCTTACAATGAGCAGTTCTTC
TRBJ1-2	TRBV29-1	TRBD1	.	CSVAIGQGYGYTF	TGCAGCGTTGCCATAGGACAGGGATATGGCTACACCTTC
TRBJ2-1	TRBV19	.	.	CASSMVSSYNEQFF	TGTGCCAGTAGTATGGTGAGCTCCTACAATGAGCAGTTCTTC
TRBJ2-7	TRBV7-3	.	many	CASSPQEQYF	TGTGCCAGCAGCCCCCAGGAGCAGTACTTC
TRBJ1-2	TRBV2	.	.	CASSERRGYGYTF	TGTGCCAGCAGTGAACGTAGGGGCTATGGCTACACCTTC
TRBJ2-2	TRBV4-2	.	.	CASSQPTGAGELFF	TGTGCCAGCAGCCAACCGACCGGGGCCGGGGAGCTGTTTTTT
TRBJ2-1	TRBV5-1	.	.	CASSKTPNSYNEQFF	TGCGCCAGCAGCAAGACTCCTAACTCCTACAATGAGCAGTTCTTC
TRBJ1-4	TRBV5-1	TRBD1	.	CASSLALTGGAGTNEKLFF	TGCGCCAGCAGCTTGGCCCTAACAGGGGGCGCGGGAACTAATGAAAAACTGTTTTTT
TRBJ1-4	TRBV28	.	few	CASSFIGTTNEKLFF	TGTGCCAGCAGTTTTATCGGGACAACTAATGAAAAACTGTTTTTT
TRBJ1-3	TRBV6-6	TRBD1	few	CASRGGSMNTIYF	TGTGCCAGCAGAGGGGGCTCAATGAACACCATATATTTT
TRBJ1-1	TRBV19	.	.	CASSIGQNGRSEAFF	TGTGCCAGTAGTATCGGACAGAACGGAAGGAGTGAAGCTTTCTTT
TRBJ1-2	TRBV24-1	.	few	CATSDVSRGGNYGYTF	TGTGCCACCAGTGATGTCTCAAGGGGTGGGAACTATGGCTACACCTTC
TRBJ1-4	TRBV29-1	.	few	CSVGWGDGKTTTNEKLFF	TGCAGCGTTGGGTGGGGGGACGGAAAAACAACAACTAATGAAAAACTGTTTTTT
TRBJ2-7	TRBV4-1	TRBD1	.	CASSQGQGGHEQYF	TGCGCCAGCAGCCAAGGACAGGGTGGGCACGAGCAGTACTTC
TRBJ1-6	TRBV30	.	.	CAWSVGHNSYNSPLHF	TGTGCCTGGAGTGTCGGACATAACTCCTATAATTCACCCCTCCACTTT
TRBJ1-5	TRBV19	.	.	CASSQGAGNQPQHF	TGTGCCAGTAGTCAGGGTGCGGGGAATCAGCCCCAGCATTTT
TRBJ2-2	TRBV15	.	.	CATSRDQVGELFF	TGTGCCACCAGCAGAGATCAGGTCGGGGAGCTGTTTTTT
TRBJ2-5	TRBV5-1	TRBD1	.	CASSYGQGAYETQYF	TGCGCCAGCAGCTACGGACAGGGGGCGTATGAGACCCAGTACTTC
TRBJ2-3	TRBV27	TRBD1	.	CASSLRQGTDTQYF	TGTGCCAGCAGTTTACGACAGGGGACTGATACGCAGTATTTT
TRBJ1-2	TRBV2	TRBD1	.	CASSAEQGNYGYTF	TGTGCCAGCAGTGCTGAACAGGGGAACTATGGCTACACCTTC
TRBJ1-1	TRBV11-2	.	once	CASSLKAGVEAFF	TGTGCCAGCAGCTTAAAAGCAGGCGTGGAAGCTTTCTTT
TRBJ2-7	TRBV29-1	TRBD1	few	CSVGTGVDEQYF	TGCAGCGTTGGGACAGGGGTCGACGAGCAGTACTTC
TRBJ2-2	TRBV28	.	.	CASSLLGWGLYSNTGELFF	TGTGCCAGCAGTTTATTGGGTTGGGGGCTTTATTCGAACACCGGGGAGCTGTTTTTT
TRBJ1-5	TRBV6-5	.	.	CASSHGGVDQPQHF	TGTGCCAGCAGTCACGGGGGGGTCGATCAGCCCCAGCATTTT
TRBJ2-1	TRBV9	.	.	CASSVAGAYYNEQFF	TGTGCCAGCAGCGTAGCAGGGGCCTATTACAATGAGCAGTTCTTC